The 10 T cell receptor beta chains given below trace back to one sample, sequenced in a study of cytomegalovirus exposure and HLA in healthy donors. 13 Jbeta primers and 60 Vbeta primers were used for the PCR. The protocol was immunoSEQ multiplex PCR, while the TCRdb copy is restricted to in-frame clones and leaves out a portion. This table has over 120,000 clones, approximately 80% appearing once. The sequencing sample was made of PBMCs. Every receptor here comes from a man between 25 and 39 years old in good health and CMV-seropositive.

This sequence joins TRBV5-1 and TRBJ2-2; D is perhaps TRBD2 (6 bases). CDR3 length: 16 residues. Trimming removed 0 bases at V and 7 bases at J, with 16 bases between. CDR1 is SGHRS and CDR2 is YFSETQ in the germline V gene. The CDR3 DNA reads TGCGCCAGCAGCTTGGAAGGTGGGGGGAGAAGCGGGGAGCTGTTTTTT. Protein product: CASSLEGGGRSGELFF.

The chain is built from TRBV27 and TRBJ2-7, with 11 bases fitting TRBD1. The V segment lost 4 bases and the J segment 6 bases; nucleotides outside the gene matches: 5. Germline loops: CDR1 MNHEY, CDR2 SMNVEV (reference sequence). The CDR3 has 14 amino acids. CDR3 DNA sequence: TGTGCCAGCAGTTGGACCGGGACAGGGGGCGAGCAGTACTTC. Amino acid sequence: CASSWTGTGGEQYF.

This clone was seen once. This chain connects TRBV5-4 to TRBJ1-1; perhaps TRBD1 as D (5 bases). The CDR3 covers 15 residues. V lost 1 base, J lost 4 bases, and 14 bases lay in between. Germline CDR1 is SGHNT and CDR2 is YYREEE (reference sequence). The CDR3 sequence is CASSLRRDGTTEAFF. DNA for the CDR3: TGTGCCAGCAGCTTGAGGAGGGACGGGACCACTGAAGCTTTCTTT.

The V and J genes are TRBV6-5 and TRBJ2-5, with D possibly TRBD2 on 6 matching bases. This CDR3 region has 13 residues. Per germline, CDR1 MNHEY and CDR2 SVGAGI. Trimming removed 6 bases from V and 2 bases from J, with 10 bases in between. The CDR3 sequence: CASRRERQETQYF. CDR3 sequence (DNA): TGTGCCAGCAGACGGGAGCGGCAAGAGACCCAGTACTTC.

The chain recombines TRBV7-9 with TRBJ2-5; TRBD1 matches 8 bases. The CDR3 is made up of 13 amino acids. Trimming took 4 bases from V and 4 from J; bases not matched to a gene: 2. Germline assignment: CDR1 SEHNR and CDR2 FQNEAQ (reference sequence). Written as DNA, the CDR3 is TGTGCCAGCAGCTCCGGGACAGGAGAGACCCAGTACTTC. This encodes CASSSGTGETQYF.

The rearrangement joins TRBV2 to TRBJ2-6; tentative D call: TRBD1 (5 bases). The germline V gene encodes CDR1 SNHLY and CDR2 FYNNEI. There are 15 residues in the CDR3. The V gene lost 4 bases and the J gene lost 3 bases, with 10 bases spanning the gap. The CDR3 region has the DNA TGTGCCAGCAGTGGGCCCAGGGATGGGGCCAACGTCCTGACTTTC. Translated, it gives CASSGPRDGANVLTF.

The chain has TRBV27 and TRBJ2-3; D not certain. V lost 0 bases, J lost 5 bases, and 9 bases lay in between. CDR3 size: 14 residues. CDR1 is MNHEY, CDR2 SMNVEV, per germline (reference sequence). DNA of the CDR3: TGTGCCAGCAGTTTATCCGTCCTAGGAGATACGCAGTATTTT. Protein: CASSLSVLGDTQYF.

V usage is TRBV30 and J usage is TRBJ1-1, with D tentatively TRBD1 (6 bases). CDR1 and CDR2 (germline): GTSNPN, SVGIG (reference sequence). This CDR3 has 15 residues. V was shortened by 4 bases and J by 0 bases, with 15 bases between the two germline ends. The CDR3 region is CAWINRETLNTEAFF. Written as DNA, the CDR3 is TGTGCCTGGATTAACAGGGAGACCCTGAACACTGAAGCTTTCTTT. The full variable domain, completed using reference TRBV30 and TRBJ1-1, is SQTIHQWPATLVQPVGSPLSLECTVEGTSNPNLYWYRQAAGRGLQLLFYSVGIGQISSEVPQNLSASRPQDRQFILSSKKLLLSDSGFYLCAWINRETLNTEAFFGQGTRLTVV.

The chain recombines TRBV30 with TRBJ2-2, with 9 bases fitting TRBD2. V lost 1 base to trimming and J lost 4 bases; unmatched junction nucleotides: 7. Germline V gene sequence: CDR1 GTSNPN, CDR2 SVGIG (reference sequence). There are 16 residues in the CDR3. The DNA of the CDR3 is TGTGCCTGGAGTGCCCCAAGCGGGGGGCCCACCGGGGAGCTGTTTTTT. The encoded protein is CAWSAPSGGPTGELFF.

This chain links TRBV11-2 with TRBJ2-7; D possibly corresponds to TRBD1 (6 bases). With 3 bases removed from V and 1 base from J, the gap between germline ends came to 19 bases. Germline CDR1 SGHAT, CDR2 FQNNGV. CDR3 length: 17 residues. The CDR3: CASSFPIQGDESYEQYF. CDR3 coding DNA: TGTGCCAGCAGCTTCCCGATACAGGGCGACGAATCCTACGAGCAGTACTTC.